Described below is a single T cell receptor (beta chain) sequence and its context. Its antigen is still unknown. This may be a read error: a much more frequent sequence differs by one nucleotide. Per germline, CDR1 MNHEY and CDR2 SVGAGI. J gave up 4 bases and V 6 bases, and 2 bases lay outside the gene matches. This CDR3 is 12 amino acids long. This specimen belongs to a study of post-analysis software for immune sequencing data. In the study overall: Relapsing-remitting, secondary progressive and progressive-relapsing multiple sclerosis were all included among the disease courses.

General observations from the study: When compared against controls, multiple sclerosis patients showed significantly lower normalized Chao1 diversity. Four or five TRBV segments (TRBV5-6, TRBV5-1 and TRBV20-1 among them) occurred more frequently in patients than in controls. F measure showed strong co-clustering of same-batch samples.

The library was made from cDNA and included unique molecular identifiers. TCRdb reprocessed the PCR reads with MiXCR, giving one entry per CDR3 protein. The table shows over 700,000 distinct CDR3 sequences, with roughly 29% occurring only once. This rearrangement joins TRBV6-5 to TRBJ1-2; TRBD1 agrees at 7 bases. This clonotype was obtained from a girl aged 5-17 years with multiple sclerosis. Material for sequencing was blood. The CDR3: CASRGDSYGYTF. The CDR3 coding sequence is TGTGCCAGCAGGGGGGACAGCTATGGCTACACCTTC.